This T cell receptor (beta chain) was recovered during a study of human T cells and chemical hapten exposure. The wider study: Recorded diagnoses among the mostly female patients were alopecia areata, totalis or universalis.

Library preparation tagged each individual cDNA molecule with a unique molecular identifier. MiXCR was run by TCRdb on the RACE reads, yielding one entry per CDR3 protein. This repertoire shows about 71,000 distinct CDR3 sequences, more than 8% found once; its top ten account for about 3.1%. Whole-study results and caveats: Compared with pre-sensitization or healthy control sets, expanded TCRs clustered more.

The CDR3 extends over 16 amino acids. CDR1 is LGHDT and CDR2 is YNNKEL in the germline V gene (reference sequence). With 0 bases removed from V and 0 bases from J, the gap between germline ends came to 9 bases. Regarding time point: patch test 1, 2 weeks after DPC sensitization. The treatment denotes: therapeutic diphenylcyclopropenone sensitization with weekly scalp DPC. This clonotype showed up many times. Its specificity is unknown. The rearrangement joins TRBV3-1 to TRBJ1-5; D is unresolved. This receptor was obtained from a woman between 40 and 50 years old with alopecia areata. Some clones in this sample may be carry-over from other donors' samples. The sample consisted of whole blood, taken in connection with sensitization to the hapten diphenylcyclopropenone (DPC). The CDR3 region is CASSQDPYNSNQPQHF. The CDR3 nucleotides read TGTGCCAGCAGCCAAGATCCTTACAATAGCAATCAGCCCCAGCATTTT.